One T cell receptor (beta chain) is described in this entry. This record comes from a study of PD-1 blockade in classical Hodgkin lymphoma. As for the study in general: Intravenous infusions of nivolumab 3 mg/kg reached patients every 2 weeks.

The data were produced by immunoSEQ multiplex PCR, yet TCRdb's version contains in-frame clones alone and is incomplete. The sample includes about 100,000 clones, roughly 84% of them seen just once. Germline assignment: CDR1 SGHTA and CDR2 FQGNSA. The CDR3 runs 15 residues. V dropped 5 bases and J dropped 0; count of bases not matched to a gene: 3. All patients experienced relapse after autologous stem cell transplantation, and brentuximab vedotin exposure was variable. Here the sequenced sample was peripheral blood mononuclear cells (PBMCs), taken at baseline. The V call is TRBV7-2, the J call TRBJ2-7, with 11 bases identical to TRBD2. The clonotype originates from a human donor with classical Hodgkin lymphoma. The CDR3 DNA reads as TGTGCCAGCAGCGGCGGGACTAGCGGCTCCTACGAGCAGTACTTC. It is translated as CASSGGTSGSYEQYF.